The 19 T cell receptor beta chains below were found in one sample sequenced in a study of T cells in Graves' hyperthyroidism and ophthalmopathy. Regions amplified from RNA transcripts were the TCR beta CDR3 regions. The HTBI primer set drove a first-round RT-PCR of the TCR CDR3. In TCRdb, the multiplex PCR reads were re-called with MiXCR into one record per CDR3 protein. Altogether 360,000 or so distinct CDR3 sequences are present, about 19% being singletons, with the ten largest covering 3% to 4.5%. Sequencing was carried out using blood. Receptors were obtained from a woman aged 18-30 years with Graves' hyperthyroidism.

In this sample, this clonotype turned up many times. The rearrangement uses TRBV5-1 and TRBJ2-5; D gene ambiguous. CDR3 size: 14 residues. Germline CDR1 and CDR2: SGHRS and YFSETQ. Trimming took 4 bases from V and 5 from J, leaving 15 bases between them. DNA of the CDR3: TGCGCCAGCAGCATCGGGTCCGTCTGGGAGACCCAGTACTTC. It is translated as CASSIGSVWETQYF.

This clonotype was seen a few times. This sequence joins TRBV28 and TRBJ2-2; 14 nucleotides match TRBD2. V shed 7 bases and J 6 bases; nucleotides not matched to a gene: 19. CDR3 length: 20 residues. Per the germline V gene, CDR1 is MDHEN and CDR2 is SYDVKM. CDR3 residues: CASTNPTSGGAILAAGELFF. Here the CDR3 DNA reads TGTGCCAGCACCAATCCGACTAGCGGGGGGGCCATCTTAGCGGCCGGGGAGCTGTTTTTT. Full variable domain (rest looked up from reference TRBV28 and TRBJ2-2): DVKVTQSSRYLVKRTGEKVFLECVQDMDHENMFWYRQDPGLGLRLIYFSYDVKMKEKGDIPEGYSVSREKKERFSLILESASTNQTSMYLCASTNPTSGGAILAAGELFFGEGSRLTVL.

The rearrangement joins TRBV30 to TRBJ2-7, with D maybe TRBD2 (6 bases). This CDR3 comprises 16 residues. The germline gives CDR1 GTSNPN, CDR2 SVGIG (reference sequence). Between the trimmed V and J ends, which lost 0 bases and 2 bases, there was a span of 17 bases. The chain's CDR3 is CAWSVFGGTRAYEQYF. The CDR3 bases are TGTGCCTGGAGTGTATTCGGGGGAACTCGGGCCTACGAGCAGTACTTC.

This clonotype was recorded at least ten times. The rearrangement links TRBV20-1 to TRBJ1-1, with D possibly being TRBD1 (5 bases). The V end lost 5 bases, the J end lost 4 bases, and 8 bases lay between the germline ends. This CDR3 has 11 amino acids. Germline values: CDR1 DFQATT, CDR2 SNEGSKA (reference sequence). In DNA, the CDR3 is TGCAGTGCTGGGGGGACCACTGAAGCTTTCTTT. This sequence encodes CSAGGTTEAFF.

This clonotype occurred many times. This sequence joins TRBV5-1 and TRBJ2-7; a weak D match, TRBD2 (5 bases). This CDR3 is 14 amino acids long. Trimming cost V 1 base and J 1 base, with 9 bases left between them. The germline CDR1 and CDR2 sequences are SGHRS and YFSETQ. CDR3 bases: TGCGCCAGCAGCTTGATGGACTCTTCCTACGAGCAGTACTTC. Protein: CASSLMDSSYEQYF. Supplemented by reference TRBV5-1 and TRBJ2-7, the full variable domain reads KAGVTQTPRYLIKTRGQQVTLSCSPISGHRSVSWYQQTPGQGLQFLFEYFSETQRNKGNFPGRFSGRQFSNSRSEMNVSTLELGDSALYLCASSLMDSSYEQYFGPGTRLTVT.

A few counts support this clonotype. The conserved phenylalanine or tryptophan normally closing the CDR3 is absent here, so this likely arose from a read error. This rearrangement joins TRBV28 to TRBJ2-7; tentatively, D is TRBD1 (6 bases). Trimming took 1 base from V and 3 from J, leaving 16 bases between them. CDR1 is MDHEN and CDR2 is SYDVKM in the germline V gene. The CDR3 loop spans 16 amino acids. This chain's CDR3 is CASSLSNPGTHYEQYL. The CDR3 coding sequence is TGTGCCAGCAGTTTATCGAACCCCGGGACACACTACGAGCAGTACCTC.

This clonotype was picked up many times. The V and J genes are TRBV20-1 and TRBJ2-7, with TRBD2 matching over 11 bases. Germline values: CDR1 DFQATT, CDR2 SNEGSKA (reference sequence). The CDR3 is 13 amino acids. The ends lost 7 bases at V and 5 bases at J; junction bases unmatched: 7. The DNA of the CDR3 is TGCAGTGTTAATCCGACTAGCGGGGACGAGCAGTACTTC. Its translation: CSVNPTSGDEQYF.

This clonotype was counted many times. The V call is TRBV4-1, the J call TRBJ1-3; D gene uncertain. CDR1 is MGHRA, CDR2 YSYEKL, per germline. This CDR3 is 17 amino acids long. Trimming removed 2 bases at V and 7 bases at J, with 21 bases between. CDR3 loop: CASSQRRLEERWNTIYF. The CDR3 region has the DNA TGCGCCAGCAGCCAACGCCGATTGGAGGAAAGGTGGAACACCATATATTTT.

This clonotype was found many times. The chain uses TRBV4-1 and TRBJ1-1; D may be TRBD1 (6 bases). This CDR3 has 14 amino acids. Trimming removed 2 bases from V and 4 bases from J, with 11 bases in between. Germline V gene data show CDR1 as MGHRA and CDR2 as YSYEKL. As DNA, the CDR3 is TGCGCCAGCAGCCAAACACAGGGAGTCACTGAAGCTTTCTTT. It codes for CASSQTQGVTEAFF.

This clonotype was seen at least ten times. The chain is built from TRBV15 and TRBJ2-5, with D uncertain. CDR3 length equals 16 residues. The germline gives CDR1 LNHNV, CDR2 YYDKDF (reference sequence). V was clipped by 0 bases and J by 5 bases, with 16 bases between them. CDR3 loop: CATSRDGLPMTETQYF. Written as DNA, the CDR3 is TGTGCCACCAGCAGAGATGGCCTCCCGATGACGGAGACCCAGTACTTC.

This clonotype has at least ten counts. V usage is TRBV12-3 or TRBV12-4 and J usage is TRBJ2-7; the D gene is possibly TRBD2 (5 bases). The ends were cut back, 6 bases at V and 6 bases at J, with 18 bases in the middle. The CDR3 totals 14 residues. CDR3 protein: CASSLDWVSGEQYF. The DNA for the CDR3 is TGTGCCAGCAGCCTGGACTGGGTCTCAGGCGAGCAGTACTTC.

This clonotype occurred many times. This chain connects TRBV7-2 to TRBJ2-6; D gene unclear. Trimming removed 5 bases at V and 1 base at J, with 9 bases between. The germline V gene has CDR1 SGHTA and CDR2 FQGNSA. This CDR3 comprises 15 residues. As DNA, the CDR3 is TGTGCCAGCAGCCCTTCTCCGTCTGGGGCCAACGTCCTGACTTTC. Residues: CASSPSPSGANVLTF. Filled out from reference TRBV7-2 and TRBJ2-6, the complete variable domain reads GAGVSQSPSNKVTEKGKDVELRCDPISGHTALYWYRQSLGQGLEFLIYFQGNSAPDKSGLPSDRFSAERTGGSVSTLTIQRTQQEDSAVYLCASSPSPSGANVLTFGAGSRLTVL.

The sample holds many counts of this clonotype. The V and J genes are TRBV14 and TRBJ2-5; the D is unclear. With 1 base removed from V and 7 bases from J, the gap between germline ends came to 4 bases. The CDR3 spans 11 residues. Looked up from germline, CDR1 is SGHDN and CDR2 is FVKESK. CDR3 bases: TGTGCCAGCAGCCAAGGAGGGACCCAGTACTTC. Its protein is CASSQGGTQYF.

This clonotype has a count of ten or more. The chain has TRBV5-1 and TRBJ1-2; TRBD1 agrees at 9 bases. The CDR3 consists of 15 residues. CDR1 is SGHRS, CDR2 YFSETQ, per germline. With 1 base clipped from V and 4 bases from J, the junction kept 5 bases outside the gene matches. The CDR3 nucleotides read TGCGCCAGCAGCTTGTGGGACAGGGAGCGCTATGGCTACACCTTC. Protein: CASSLWDRERYGYTF.

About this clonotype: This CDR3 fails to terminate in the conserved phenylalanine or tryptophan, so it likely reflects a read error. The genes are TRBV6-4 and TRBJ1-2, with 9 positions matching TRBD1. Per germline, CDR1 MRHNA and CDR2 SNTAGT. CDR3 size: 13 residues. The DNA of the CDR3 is TGTACCAGCAGGGCAGCAGACAGGGGGGGCTACACCCTC. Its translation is CTSRAADRGGYTL.

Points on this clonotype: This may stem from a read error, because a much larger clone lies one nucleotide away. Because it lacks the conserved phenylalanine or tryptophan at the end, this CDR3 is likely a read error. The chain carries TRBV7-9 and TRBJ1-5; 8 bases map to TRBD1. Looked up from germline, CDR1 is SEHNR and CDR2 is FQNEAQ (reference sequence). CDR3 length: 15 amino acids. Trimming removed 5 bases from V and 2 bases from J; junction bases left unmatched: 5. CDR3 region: CASSQDRVGNQPQHY. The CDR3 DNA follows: TGTGCCAGCAGCCAGGACAGGGTGGGCAATCAGCCCCAGCATTAT.

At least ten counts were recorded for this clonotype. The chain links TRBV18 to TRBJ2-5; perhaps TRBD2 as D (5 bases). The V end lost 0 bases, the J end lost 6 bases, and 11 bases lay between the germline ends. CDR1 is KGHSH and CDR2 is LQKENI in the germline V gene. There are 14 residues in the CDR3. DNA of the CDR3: TGTGCCAGCTCACCACCGACTAATAGAAAGACCCAGTACTTC. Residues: CASSPPTNRKTQYF. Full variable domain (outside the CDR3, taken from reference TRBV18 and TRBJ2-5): NAGVMQNPRHLVRRRGQEARLRCSPMKGHSHVYWYRQLPEEGLKFMVYLQKENIIDESGMPKERFSAEFPKEGPSILRIQQVVRGDSAAYFCASSPPTNRKTQYFGPGTRLLVL.

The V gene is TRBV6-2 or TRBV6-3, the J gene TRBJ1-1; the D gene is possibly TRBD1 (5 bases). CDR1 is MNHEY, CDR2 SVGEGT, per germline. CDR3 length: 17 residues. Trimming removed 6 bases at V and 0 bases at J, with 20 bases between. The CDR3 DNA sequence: TGTGCCAGCAGGATACGTTTCGGGGCGGGCATGAACACTGAAGCTTTCTTT. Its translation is CASRIRFGAGMNTEAFF.

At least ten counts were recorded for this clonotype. CDR3 nucleotide sequence: TGTGCCAGCAGCTCCTATAATTCACCCCTCCACTTT. Protein product: CASSSYNSPLHF. The rearrangement uses TRBV12-3 or TRBV12-4 and TRBJ1-6; D uncertain. CDR3 length: 12 residues. The V gene lost 6 bases and the J gene lost 0 bases, with 0 bases spanning the gap.